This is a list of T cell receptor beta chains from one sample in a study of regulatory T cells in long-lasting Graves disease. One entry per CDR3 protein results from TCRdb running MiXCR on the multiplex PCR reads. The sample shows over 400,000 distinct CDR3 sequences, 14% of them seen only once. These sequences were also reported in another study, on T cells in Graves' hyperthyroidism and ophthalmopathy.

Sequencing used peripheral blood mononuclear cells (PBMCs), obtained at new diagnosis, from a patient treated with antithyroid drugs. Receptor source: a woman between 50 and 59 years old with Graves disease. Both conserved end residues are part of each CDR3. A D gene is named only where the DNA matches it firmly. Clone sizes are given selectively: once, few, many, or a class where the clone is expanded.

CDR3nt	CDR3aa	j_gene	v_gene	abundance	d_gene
TGTGCCAGCAGCCCCTTTTGGAACACTGAAGCTTTCTTT	CASSPFWNTEAFF	TRBJ1-1	TRBV2	many	-
TGTGCCAGCAGCTTCCTAGGGGGGAGCCCCGCCTACGAGCAGTACTTC	CASSFLGGSPAYEQYF	TRBJ2-7	TRBV7-2	-	-
TGTGCCAGCAGCCAAACAGGCGGCGTGGGTGAAAAACTGTTTTTT	CASSQTGGVGEKLFF	TRBJ1-4	TRBV3-1	-	-
TGCGCCAGCAGCTTGGGCGGACTAGCGGGCCCAGCGTATACCGGGGAGCTGTTTTTT	CASSLGGLAGPAYTGELFF	TRBJ2-2	TRBV5-1	few	TRBD2
TGTGCCAGCAGCCAAGCGGGGGGTGAGCAGTTCTTC	CASSQAGGEQFF	TRBJ2-1	TRBV3-1	many	TRBD2
TGCAGTGCTAGGCCTATTATCCAGGGGGATCAGCCCCAGCATTTT	CSARPIIQGDQPQHF	TRBJ1-5	TRBV20-1	many	TRBD1
TGTGCCTGGAGTGTATCGGGAGACTACGAGCAGTACTTC	CAWSVSGDYEQYF	TRBJ2-7	TRBV30	many	-
TGTGCCAGCAGCGGAGGGGGGGTTGAAGCTTTCTTT	CASSGGGVEAFF	TRBJ1-1	TRBV7-9	many	-
TGCAGTGCTAGTCGGGGGCAGGGGAATTCACCCCTCCACTTT	CSASRGQGNSPLHF	TRBJ1-6	TRBV20-1	few	-
TGTGCCAGCAGTTATGGGGGGCAGCTGAACACTGAAGCTTTCTTT	CASSYGGQLNTEAFF	TRBJ1-1	TRBV6-5	many	-
TGTGCCAGTTGGAGCGGGAGGTCCAACAATGAGCAGTTCTTC	CASWSGRSNNEQFF	TRBJ2-1	TRBV27	few	TRBD2
TGTGCCTGGAGTGGGGGACAGGGCTACCACGAGCAGTACTTC	CAWSGGQGYHEQYF	TRBJ2-7	TRBV30	many	TRBD1
TGTGCCAGCTCAATACCCGGGACAGACTCCTACAATGAGCAGTTCTTC	CASSIPGTDSYNEQFF	TRBJ2-1	TRBV18	many	TRBD1
TGTGCCGGACGGTTAAATCGGGACACCGGGGAGCTGTTTTTT	CAGRLNRDTGELFF	TRBJ2-2	TRBV19	-	-
TGCGCCAGCAGCTTAGGTCCACCCAGGGTGGGTCGCACAGATACGCAGTATTTT	CASSLGPPRVGRTDTQYF	TRBJ2-3	TRBV5-1	many	-
TGTGCCAGCAGCTTAACGCCTAGCGAGATAACTAAGGGGGGTGAGCAGTTCTTC	CASSLTPSEITKGGEQFF	TRBJ2-1	TRBV7-3	-	-
TGTGCCAGCAGCTTTGGGGGAGGGGTGGGTAATGAGCAGTTCTTC	CASSFGGGVGNEQFF	TRBJ2-1	TRBV7-9	many	TRBD2
TGTGCCAGCAGTGAAGCTATTTGGGAGACCCAGTACTTC	CASSEAIWETQYF	TRBJ2-5	TRBV6-1	-	-
TGTGCCAGCAGCTTAGAAGGGTTTAAGAACACCGGGGAGCTGTTTTTT	CASSLEGFKNTGELFF	TRBJ2-2	TRBV7-6	-	-
TGTGCCAGCAGCCCAGGACAGGGGAACTACAATGAGCAGTTCTTC	CASSPGQGNYNEQFF	TRBJ2-1	TRBV11-2	few	TRBD1
TGTGCCAGCAGCTTCGGCAGGGGGCTAAAAGAGACCCAGTACTTC	CASSFGRGLKETQYF	TRBJ2-5	TRBV11-2	many	TRBD1
TGTGCCAGCAGTTTAGATCCGGGACTATGGTCCGGGCAGTTCTTC	CASSLDPGLWSGQFF	TRBJ2-1	TRBV28	many	TRBD2
TGCAGTGCTAGAGGTAGCGCGGGACTAGCGGGAGTGAGACCAGATACGCAGTATTTT	CSARGSAGLAGVRPDTQYF	TRBJ2-3	TRBV20-1	-	TRBD2
TGTGCCAGCAGCTCCGGGACTAGCGGGAGGGCGGTCGACAATGAGCAGTTCTTC	CASSSGTSGRAVDNEQFF	TRBJ2-1	TRBV27	few	TRBD2
TGTGCCAGCAGGCCAGAAAATCAGCCCCAGCATTTT	CASRPENQPQHF	TRBJ1-5	TRBV2	many	-
TGTGCCAGCAGCCGAAATCTAGCCGATGGGGGAGAGACCCAGTACTTC	CASSRNLADGGETQYF	TRBJ2-5	TRBV3-1	-	-
TGTGCCAGCTCCGCGGGTACCTCCTACAATGAGCAGTTCTTC	CASSAGTSYNEQFF	TRBJ2-1	TRBV27	many	-
TGCGCCAGCCGCGGTCGGAGCGGGACTCTATCTAGCACAGATACGCAGTATTTT	CASRGRSGTLSSTDTQYF	TRBJ2-3	TRBV10-2	-	TRBD2
TGTGCCACCCGTCCCAGGGGGGCCTACGAGCAGTACTTC	CATRPRGAYEQYF	TRBJ2-7	TRBV5-6	many	-
TGTGCCAGTGCAGGGGTGTACGTTGGGATCACTGAAGCTTTCTTT	CASAGVYVGITEAFF	TRBJ1-1	TRBV19	-	-
TGCGCCAGCAGCTGGCGGACAGGGGCATTTCAAGAGACCCAGTACTTC	CASSWRTGAFQETQYF	TRBJ2-5	TRBV5-1	-	TRBD1
TGTGCCAGCAGAACGGGACAAAGGGGCTACAATGAGCAGTTCTTC	CASRTGQRGYNEQFF	TRBJ2-1	TRBV28	many	-
TGTGCCAGCAGCTTCGGGCGGGACTCCTACGAGCAGTACTTC	CASSFGRDSYEQYF	TRBJ2-7	TRBV7-9	many	-
TGTGCCAGCACCCCTGGGCGGGAGGAGGCGTACGAGCAGTACTTC	CASTPGREEAYEQYF	TRBJ2-7	TRBV5-8	many	TRBD2
TGTGCCAGCAGTCCCACGGGGGCAGTGTACAATGAGCAGTTCTTC	CASSPTGAVYNEQFF	TRBJ2-1	TRBV27	few	-
TGTGCCAGCAGTTTAATGGGGGCCAACGTCCTGACTTTC	CASSLMGANVLTF	TRBJ2-6	TRBV12-3/TRBV12-4	many	-
TGTGCCAGCAGCTTACAGACGGGGAATCAACTAGCGGGAGAAGCGGAGACCCAGTACTTC	CASSLQTGNQLAGEAETQYF	TRBJ2-5	TRBV7-9	many	TRBD2
TGCAGTGCTAGCCCTACTAGCGGGCCCTCCGACGAGCAGTACTTC	CSASPTSGPSDEQYF	TRBJ2-7	TRBV20-1	many	TRBD2
TGCGCCAGCAGCCCGCGGATCCCACAGGGGGTCGGCTACACCTTC	CASSPRIPQGVGYTF	TRBJ1-2	TRBV4-1	-	TRBD1
TGTGCCAGCAGCTTGTGGACTAGCGGCAATGAGCAGTTCTTC	CASSLWTSGNEQFF	TRBJ2-1	TRBV5-6	-	TRBD2
TGCAGCGTGGTAGGGACAGGGAACCAAGAGACCCAGTACTTC	CSVVGTGNQETQYF	TRBJ2-5	TRBV29-1	many	TRBD1
TGTGCCAGCAGTTTTGTGGGAGCCGTCCACGAGCAGTACTTC	CASSFVGAVHEQYF	TRBJ2-7	TRBV27	many	-
TGTGCCAGCAGCTCCTTCCACAGGGGCTCCTACAATGAGCAGTTCTTC	CASSSFHRGSYNEQFF	TRBJ2-1	TRBV5-6	many	TRBD1
TGTGCCAGCAGTTCCAGCCGCCCGGCCAACGTCCTGACTTTC	CASSSSRPANVLTF	TRBJ2-6	TRBV28	few	-
TGTGCCACCAGCAGAGCTGGCGGAAACTATGGCTACACCTTC	CATSRAGGNYGYTF	TRBJ1-2	TRBV15	many	-
TGTGCCAGCAGCCTCGCTCTGCGCCTAGGAAACACCATATATTTT	CASSLALRLGNTIYF	TRBJ1-3	TRBV11-2	many	-
TGTGCCAGCAAACTAGGCACCCAGTACTTC	CASKLGTQYF	TRBJ2-5	TRBV6-2/TRBV6-3	-	-
TGCGCCAGCAGCTCGGTGGCCACCTCCTACGAGCAGTACTTC	CASSSVATSYEQYF	TRBJ2-7	TRBV5-1	-	-
TGTGCCAGCAGCTTAACCTCCCGGCCTAGCGGGAGTGTCAGAAATGAGCAGTTCTTC	CASSLTSRPSGSVRNEQFF	TRBJ2-1	TRBV7-9	-	TRBD2
TGCGCCAGCAGCTCCGGGACGGAAAACTATGGCTACACCTTC	CASSSGTENYGYTF	TRBJ1-2	TRBV5-1	many	-
TGTGCCAGTAGCCCCCTCTCGACTTCCTACGAGCAGTACTTC	CASSPLSTSYEQYF	TRBJ2-7	TRBV19	-	-
TGCGCCAGCAGCTGGGCGGGACAAACTAACAATGAGCAGTTCTTC	CASSWAGQTNNEQFF	TRBJ2-1	TRBV5-1	many	-
TGCAGCGGACCCGGGACTAGCGGAACAAAAGATTACGAGCAGTACTTC	CSGPGTSGTKDYEQYF	TRBJ2-7	TRBV29-1	many	TRBD2
TGTGCCAGCAGTTCATACACCCCGACCCAGTACTTC	CASSSYTPTQYF	TRBJ2-5	TRBV28	few	-
TGTGCCAGCAGCTTGGGACAGCCCCGCACAGATACGCAGTATTTT	CASSLGQPRTDTQYF	TRBJ2-3	TRBV7-3	few	TRBD1
TGTGCCAGCAGTCTTTGGACAGGGGGTTTAGATACGCAGTATTTT	CASSLWTGGLDTQYF	TRBJ2-3	TRBV11-2	many	TRBD1
TGTGCCAGCTCCGGATTTAACACCGGGGAGCTGTTTTTT	CASSGFNTGELFF	TRBJ2-2	TRBV25-1	-	-